The clone carrying this T cell receptor (beta chain) occurred a few times. TCRdb processed the 5' RACE reads anew with MiXCR; each CDR3 protein has one entry. The sample includes roughly 490,000 distinct CDR3 sequences, approximately 15% of them seen just once. Germline V gene lookup returns CDR1 SQVTM and CDR2 ANQGSEA. V was clipped by 7 bases and J by 4 bases; unmatched bases: 5. This CDR3 region has 12 residues. The source of the sample is a study of identical twins. This same sample was also taken into another study, of yellow fever vaccine responses in identical twins. That paper states: After vaccination, twins' T cell response reportedly seemed partly convergent, partly personalized.

Sequences were obtained from CD4+ T cells sorted from blood. This sequence joins TRBV29-1 and TRBJ2-5; 8 nucleotides match TRBD2. The receptor comes from a woman in her late teens or twenties in good health. The CDR3 DNA sequence: TGCAGCGCCGGGGGGGCGGGAGAGACCCAGTACTTC. Translated, it gives CSAGGAGETQYF.